Presented here are 18 T cell receptor beta chains from one specimen sequenced in a study of shared clonotypes between healthy human individuals. Sequenced by immunoSEQ multiplex PCR; TCRdb stores in-frame clones only, minus some. The sample gives 850,000 to 1,100,000 clones, 60% to 80% of which show up once; over 0.8% is in the top ten. Sequenced sample: memory CD4+ T cells from PBMCs. Subset given: CD45RA-negative fraction. The receptors were gathered from a man younger than 35 in good health. Some clones in this sample may be carry-over from other donors' samples.

The chain uses TRBV30 and TRBJ1-1; no clear D. With 8 bases removed from V and 2 bases from J, the gap between germline ends came to 18 bases. This CDR3 is 14 amino acids long. Looked up from germline, CDR1 is GTSNPN and CDR2 is SVGIG (reference sequence). CDR3 bases: TGTGCCCAGACAATCGTGGGTCGTAACACTGAAGCTTTCTTT. Amino acid sequence: CAQTIVGRNTEAFF.

The V gene is TRBV29-1, the J gene TRBJ2-5; a weak D match, TRBD2 (5 bases). V was pared by 3 bases and J by 0 bases, with 26 bases between. CDR3 length: 19 residues. CDR1 is SQVTM, CDR2 ANQGSEA, per germline. Here the CDR3 reads CSVDGSRGGTPAHQETQYF. Written as DNA, the CDR3 is TGCAGCGTTGATGGGAGTCGTGGCGGTACACCCGCACACCAAGAGACCCAGTACTTC.

On this clone: Other DNA sequences in this sample translate to the same CDR3. The chain employs TRBV5-1 and TRBJ2-6; possible D gene TRBD1, 6 bases. Germline V CDR1 and CDR2: SGHRS, YFSETQ. The CDR3 is 17 amino acids. Trimming stripped 0 bases from V and 0 bases from J, with 10 bases between. CDR3 amino acids: CASSLEGVSSGANVLTF. The CDR3 DNA follows: TGCGCCAGCAGCTTGGAGGGGGTCAGCTCTGGGGCCAACGTCCTGACTTTC.

CDR3 sequence (DNA): TGTGCCAGTAGTAGACCGGGACAGGCAACCTACGAGCAGTACTTC. This codes for CASSRPGQATYEQYF. V gene TRBV19 combines with J gene TRBJ2-7, with TRBD1 matching over 8 bases. The CDR3 is 15 amino acids. CDR1 LNHDA and CDR2 SQIVND come from the germline V gene (reference sequence). V shed 4 bases, J shed 2 bases, and the junction held 7 bases outside the gene matches.

The chain combines TRBV5-4 with TRBJ2-1, with 15 bases aligning to TRBD2. The germline V gene has CDR1 SGHNT and CDR2 YYREEE (reference sequence). The CDR3 length is 15 residues. The ends lost 4 bases at V and 7 bases at J; junction bases unmatched: 3. The CDR3 loop reads CASSPGTSGRNEQFF. The DNA of the CDR3 is TGTGCCAGCAGCCCCGGGACTAGCGGGAGGAATGAGCAGTTCTTC. Supplemented by reference TRBV5-4 and TRBJ2-1, the full variable domain reads ETGVTQSPTHLIKTRGQQVTLRCSSQSGHNTVSWYQQALGQGPQFIFQYYREEENGRGNFPPRFSGLQFPNYSSELNVNALELDDSALYLCASSPGTSGRNEQFFGPGTRLTVL.

The chain carries TRBV7-8 and TRBJ2-5, with 7 bases lining up with TRBD2. The CDR3 has 17 residues. The germline CDR1 and CDR2 sequences are SGHVS and FQNEAQ. V lost 1 base to trimming and J lost 4 bases; unmatched junction nucleotides: 12. CDR3 residues: CASSLVPLVGGRETQYF. The CDR3 DNA sequence: TGTGCCAGCAGCTTAGTTCCCTTGGTGGGCGGGAGAGAGACCCAGTACTTC.

This chain uses TRBV5-1 with TRBJ2-2, with 8 bases lining up with TRBD2. Germline CDR1 SGHRS, CDR2 YFSETQ. The CDR3 consists of 16 residues. The V gene end was trimmed by 5 bases and the J gene end by 6 bases; junction bases not matched to a gene: 12. Written as DNA, the CDR3 is TGCGCCAGCAGGGAATTGGCGGGAGGTACGGCCGGGGAGCTGTTTTTT. It encodes CASRELAGGTAGELFF.

A single count supports this clone. The V call is TRBV27, the J call TRBJ2-7, with a weak D call TRBD2 (6 bases). Trimming removed 3 bases from V and 4 bases from J, with 19 bases in between. The CDR3 is 16 residues long. Per the germline V gene, CDR1 is MNHEY and CDR2 is SMNVEV (reference sequence). Here the CDR3 reads CASSFNHFVGGYEQYF. The CDR3, as DNA: TGTGCCAGCAGTTTCAACCACTTCGTTGGGGGGTACGAGCAGTACTTC.

On this clone: It differs at one base from a far larger clone, so likely a read error. J is TRBJ1-2 and V is TRBV10-3, with a tentative D call TRBD1 (6 bases). Germline lookup yields CDR1 ENHRY and CDR2 SYGVKD. Trimming left V 3 bases short and J 6 bases short, with 14 bases between. This CDR3 spans 14 amino acids. The CDR3 is CAISESGVGHGYTF. The CDR3 DNA sequence: TGTGCCATCAGTGAATCAGGGGTAGGCCATGGCTACACCTTC.

The V and J genes are TRBV15 and TRBJ1-1; possible D gene TRBD1, 5 bases. This CDR3 is built from 14 residues. CDR1 and CDR2 (germline): LNHNV, YYDKDF (reference sequence). V was pared by 6 bases and J by 0 bases, with 11 bases between. In DNA, the CDR3 is TGTGCCACCAGGGGGGGGGTAGTGAACACTGAAGCTTTCTTT. This encodes CATRGGVVNTEAFF.

In this sample, this clone turned up a few times. The chain links TRBV7-2 to TRBJ1-2; TRBD1 matches at 10 bases. Losses at the gene ends were 5 bases for V and 4 bases for J; bases not matched to a gene: 1. The germline CDR1 and CDR2 sequences are SGHTA and FQGNSA. The CDR3 length is 13 residues. This CDR3 is CASSGDRGYGYTF. The CDR3 bases are TGTGCCAGCAGCGGGGACAGGGGCTATGGCTACACCTTC. Full variable domain (missing parts from reference TRBV7-2 and TRBJ1-2): GAGVSQSPSNKVTEKGKDVELRCDPISGHTALYWYRQSLGQGLEFLIYFQGNSAPDKSGLPSDRFSAERTGGSVSTLTIQRTQQEDSAVYLCASSGDRGYGYTFGSGTRLTVV.

This clone was recorded only once. The chain recombines TRBV6-6 with TRBJ2-7; D assignment may be TRBD1 or TRBD2 (5 bases each). V shed 10 bases and J shed 7 bases, with 20 bases lying between them. The CDR3 has 13 residues. Looked up from germline, CDR1 is MNHNY and CDR2 is SVGAGI (reference sequence). CDR3 in amino acids: CATLGTGIREQYF. The CDR3 DNA is TGTGCCACCCTAGGGACCGGGATACGGGAGCAGTACTTC.

The chain uses TRBV2 and TRBJ1-5, with 9 bases lining up with TRBD1. V was pared by 7 bases and J by 7 bases, with 5 bases of the junction left unmatched. Germline V gives CDR1 SNHLY, CDR2 FYNNEI. The CDR3 is made up of 13 amino acids. As DNA, the CDR3 is TGTGCCAGCATGGGACAGGGCGGGCAGCCCCAGCATTTT. It specifies CASMGQGGQPQHF.

The V call is TRBV7-8, the J call TRBJ2-1; TRBD2 matches 11 bases. This CDR3 comprises 15 residues. V lost 8 bases to trimming and J lost 12 bases; unmatched junction nucleotides: 15. Looked up from germline, CDR1 is SGHVS and CDR2 is FQNEAQ. CDR3 sequence (DNA): TGTGCCAGCCTCCCAGTCGTACTAGCGGGAGAAGGGCAGTTCTTC. Its translation is CASLPVVLAGEGQFF.

With respect to this clone: The identical CDR3 is also encoded by other nucleotide sequences in the sample. The chain links TRBV5-1 to TRBJ1-5, with D unresolved. V gave up 0 bases and J gave up 0 bases, with 7 bases separating them. This CDR3 has 15 amino acids. Germline CDR1 reads SGHRS; CDR2 reads YFSETQ. DNA for the CDR3: TGCGCCAGCAGCTTGGATGGAGATAGCAATCAGCCCCAGCATTTT. Translation gives CASSLDGDSNQPQHF.

CDR3 loop: CASSYLGVGETQYF. In DNA form, the CDR3 reads TGTGCCAGCAGCTACTTGGGGGTCGGGGAGACCCAGTACTTC. J is TRBJ2-5 and V is TRBV14; D may match TRBD1 or TRBD2 (5 bases each). Germline assignment: CDR1 SGHDN and CDR2 FVKESK. The CDR3 has 14 residues. Trimming left V 5 bases short and J 5 bases short, with 15 bases between.

This clone was observed a handful of times. The J gene is TRBJ1-3, the V gene TRBV9, with D unclear. The CDR3 is made up of 17 amino acids. The V gene lost 4 bases and the J gene lost 2 bases, with 19 bases spanning the gap. CDR1 is SGDLS, CDR2 YYNGEE, per germline. The CDR3 spells CASSPPPGNLPGNTIYF. The CDR3 nucleotides are TGTGCCAGCAGCCCCCCGCCGGGCAACCTTCCTGGAAACACCATATATTTT.

Regarding this clone: A read error is likely here: a far larger clone is one base away. The chain recombines TRBV9 with TRBJ2-1; 9 positions agree with TRBD1. After removal of 3 bases from V and 3 bases from J, the junction contained 1 base not matched to a gene. Germline V gene lookup returns CDR1 SGDLS and CDR2 YYNGEE. The CDR3 has 14 residues. The CDR3 reads CASSAGQGYNEQFF. As DNA, the CDR3 is TGTGCCAGCAGCGCGGGACAGGGCTACAATGAGCAGTTCTTC.